A selection of T cell receptor beta chains follows, all from one sample in a study. TCRdb redid the calling of the 5' RACE reads with MiXCR, one entry per CDR3 protein. Counted here are about 54,000 distinct CDR3 sequences, 17% occurring once; the ten biggest clones make up under 3%. Sequences were obtained from naive CD4+ T cells sorted from blood. These receptors were obtained from a female donor with breast cancer. CDR3s include the opening cysteine and the closing phenylalanine or tryptophan. The D gene is left open where the match is weak. Only some rows state a clone size, as once, few, many or a class for expanded clones.

>TRBV7-2|many|.|TRBJ2-1
CASGDRSYNEQFF
TGTGCCAGCGGTGATCGCTCCTACAATGAGCAGTTCTTC
>TRBV7-8|many|.|TRBJ2-6
CASSQRGTGANVLTF
TGTGCCAGCAGCCAGAGGGGGACTGGGGCCAACGTCCTGACTTTC
>TRBV11-3|few|.|TRBJ2-1
CASSLQGSYNEQFF
TGTGCCAGCAGCTTACAGGGGTCCTACAATGAGCAGTTCTTC
>TRBV3-1|few|TRBD2|TRBJ2-1
CASSLGTSGGLGEQFF
TGTGCCAGCAGCCTGGGGACTAGCGGGGGACTGGGTGAGCAGTTCTTC
>TRBV25-1|.|.|TRBJ1-5
CASSRRNLQPQHF
TGTGCCAGCAGTCGGAGAAACCTTCAGCCCCAGCATTTT
>TRBV6-6|many|TRBD1|TRBJ2-2
CASVLGQINTGELFF
TGTGCCAGCGTTTTGGGACAGATAAACACCGGGGAGCTGTTTTTT
>TRBV4-3|many|.|TRBJ2-7
CASSQDRTPSYEQYF
TGCGCCAGCAGCCAAGACCGGACGCCATCCTACGAGCAGTACTTC
>TRBV5-1|many|TRBD1|TRBJ2-7
CASSLGVPGQGSEQYF
TGCGCCAGCAGCTTGGGCGTTCCGGGACAGGGATCCGAGCAGTACTTC
>TRBV7-3|few|.|TRBJ1-5
CASSLTAGQPQHF
TGTGCCAGCAGCTTAACGGCTGGGCAGCCCCAGCATTTT
>TRBV9|.|TRBD1|TRBJ1-2
CASSPWTGIAYGYTF
TGTGCCAGCAGCCCGTGGACAGGGATTGCTTATGGCTACACCTTC
>TRBV18|.|TRBD1|TRBJ2-1
CASSLPGQGAYEQFF
TGTGCCAGCTCACTGCCGGGACAGGGAGCTTATGAGCAGTTCTTC
>TRBV7-2|many|.|TRBJ1-2
CASSQQVGGDYGYTF
TGTGCCAGCAGCCAACAAGTAGGGGGGGACTATGGCTACACCTTC
>TRBV20-1|few|.|TRBJ1-2
CSARDRGGSNYGYTF
TGCAGTGCTAGAGATAGAGGAGGGTCTAACTATGGCTACACCTTC
>TRBV4-2|few|TRBD1|TRBJ1-5
CASSPAGGQGSNQPQHF
TGTGCCAGCAGCCCCGCAGGGGGACAGGGAAGCAATCAGCCCCAGCATTTT
>TRBV18|.|.|TRBJ2-2
CASSRTTVFTGELFF
TGTGCCAGCTCACGGACCACAGTGTTCACCGGGGAGCTGTTTTTT
>TRBV20-1|.|.|TRBJ1-1
CSARGGGINTEAFF
TGCAGTGCTAGAGGGGGGGGGATAAACACTGAAGCTTTCTTT
>TRBV5-1|.|TRBD1|TRBJ2-1
CASSLYRGNEQFF
TGCGCCAGCAGCTTATACAGGGGCAATGAGCAGTTCTTC
>TRBV4-1|few|TRBD2|TRBJ2-3
CASSQDRAGVATDTQYF
TGCGCCAGCAGCCAAGATCGAGCGGGAGTAGCGACAGATACGCAGTATTTT
>TRBV12-3/TRBV12-4|.|.|TRBJ1-1
CASSQTSNTEAFF
TGTGCCAGCAGTCAAACATCGAACACTGAAGCTTTCTTT
>TRBV9|.|.|TRBJ2-1
CASSVFGRGSYIEQFF
TGTGCCAGCAGCGTTTTCGGGAGAGGATCCTACATTGAGCAGTTCTTC
>TRBV5-1|few|.|TRBJ1-5
CASSLWGESNQPQHF
TGCGCCAGCAGCTTGTGGGGGGAAAGCAATCAGCCCCAGCATTTT
>TRBV20-1|few|TRBD2|TRBJ2-7
CSASSGLAGSSSYEQYF
TGCAGTGCTTCCTCGGGACTAGCGGGATCGAGTTCCTACGAGCAGTACTTC
>TRBV20-1|few|TRBD1|TRBJ1-5
CSAPGQGQPQHF
TGCAGTGCCCCAGGACAGGGTCAGCCCCAGCATTTT
>TRBV7-2|.|.|TRBJ2-3
CASSPTGTDAQYF
TGTGCCAGCAGTCCGACGGGCACAGATGCGCAGTATTTT
>TRBV5-1|few|.|TRBJ1-5
CASSLVSGSNQPQHF
TGCGCCAGCAGCTTGGTGTCGGGGAGCAATCAGCCCCAGCATTTT
>TRBV7-2|many|.|TRBJ1-1
CASSFFGRANTEAFF
TGTGCCAGCAGCTTTTTTGGCAGGGCGAACACTGAAGCTTTCTTT
>TRBV20-1|.|.|TRBJ2-3
CSAGGGAWTDTQYF
TGCAGTGCGGGGGGGGGGGCCTGGACAGATACGCAGTATTTT
>TRBV28|.|TRBD2|TRBJ2-5
CASSFGREGTQYF
TGTGCCAGCAGTTTTGGAAGGGAGGGGACCCAGTACTTC
>TRBV24-1|.|.|TRBJ2-5
CATSDNLVGQETQYF
TGTGCCACCAGTGATAACCTGGTAGGGCAAGAGACCCAGTACTTC
>TRBV12-3/TRBV12-4|few|.|TRBJ2-2
CASSLVSGAPRPGELFF
TGTGCCAGCAGTTTAGTTTCGGGGGCCCCGCGCCCCGGGGAGCTGTTTTTT
>TRBV5-1|few|.|TRBJ1-2
CASSLEGVQGGYTF
TGCGCCAGCAGCTTGGAAGGGGTTCAGGGTGGCTACACCTTC
>TRBV6-1|many|TRBD1|TRBJ1-2
CASTRGQGYGYTF
TGTGCCAGCACCCGGGGACAGGGCTATGGCTACACCTTC
>TRBV5-1|.|.|TRBJ2-1
CASSLDPGAIHEQFF
TGCGCCAGCAGCTTGGATCCGGGAGCAATCCATGAGCAGTTCTTC
>TRBV6-1|few|TRBD1|TRBJ1-5
CASSPTRGTDNQPQHF
TGTGCCAGCAGCCCTACCCGCGGGACAGACAATCAGCCCCAGCATTTT
>TRBV5-1|.|TRBD2|TRBJ2-1
CASSLAGRGNNEQFF
TGCGCCAGCAGCTTGGCAGGGCGGGGGAACAATGAGCAGTTCTTC
>TRBV30|many|.|TRBJ1-1
CAWSGQTNTEAFF
TGTGCCTGGAGTGGACAGACGAACACTGAAGCTTTCTTT
>TRBV12-3/TRBV12-4|.|.|TRBJ2-3
CASSPRRDTQYF
TGTGCCAGCAGTCCACGGAGAGATACGCAGTATTTT
>TRBV12-3/TRBV12-4|many|TRBD2|TRBJ2-3
CASSLGLAGVTDTQYF
TGTGCCAGCAGTTTGGGTCTAGCGGGAGTCACAGATACGCAGTATTTT
>TRBV5-1|.|.|TRBJ2-1
CASSLGEGGEQFF
TGCGCCAGCAGCTTAGGAGAGGGAGGTGAGCAGTTCTTC
>TRBV10-3|many|TRBD2|TRBJ2-1
CAIESSGDNEQFF
TGTGCCATCGAATCTAGCGGGGACAATGAGCAGTTCTTC
>TRBV28|.|TRBD1|TRBJ1-5
CASRPTGGSQPQQF
TGTGCCAGCAGACCTACAGGGGGAAGTCAGCCCCAGCAGTTT
>TRBV29-1|many|TRBD1|TRBJ1-2
CSVRTGESGYTF
TGCAGCGTGAGGACAGGGGAGAGCGGCTACACCTTC
>TRBV6-1|.|TRBD2|TRBJ2-3
CASLGQRGSADTQYF
TGTGCCAGCTTAGGACAGCGGGGGTCGGCAGATACGCAGTATTTT
>TRBV5-5|.|TRBD2|TRBJ2-1
CASSLLLAGSYNEQFF
TGTGCCAGCAGCTTGTTGCTAGCGGGCTCCTACAATGAGCAGTTCTTC
>TRBV29-1|many|TRBD1|TRBJ2-3
CSVQRQGRTDTQYF
TGCAGCGTCCAAAGACAGGGGCGCACAGATACGCAGTATTTT
>TRBV7-9|.|TRBD1|TRBJ2-7
CASSLKRGQGGYEQYF
TGTGCCAGCAGCCTAAAAAGAGGACAGGGCGGGTACGAGCAGTACTTC